One and the same sample provided the 5 T cell receptor beta chains below, sequenced in a study of blood T cell repertoires in COVID-19. The method was immunoSEQ multiplex PCR; TCRdb's version includes in-frame clones alone and lacks a portion of them. The sample consists of about 430,000 clones, 70% to 90% of them appearing once. The sample consisted of PBMCs or T cells enriched from blood (not recorded which). The origin of the receptors is a woman aged 18-30 years who had been exposed to COVID-19.

This clone has a single count. V and J are TRBV19 and TRBJ2-3; 8 nucleotides align to TRBD1. V shed 5 bases and J 7 bases; nucleotides not matched to a gene: 8. This CDR3 is built from 14 residues. CDR1 is LNHDA, CDR2 SQIVND, per germline (reference sequence). The CDR3 nucleotides are TGTGCCAGTAGTTATGGACAGGGTAGGAATACGCAGTATTTT. Encoded protein: CASSYGQGRNTQYF.

For the CDR3, the DNA is TGTGCCAGCAGCTTCCTCGGGTACGAGCAGTACTTC. Translating gives CASSFLGYEQYF. This rearrangement joins TRBV7-9 to TRBJ2-7, with unresolved D. Per germline, CDR1 SEHNR and CDR2 FQNEAQ (reference sequence). V was cut by 3 bases and J by 4 bases, with 7 bases left in between. This CDR3 has 12 amino acids.

This chain uses TRBV19 with TRBJ2-5; D perhaps matches TRBD1 (5 bases). The CDR3 spans 13 residues. CDR1 is LNHDA, CDR2 SQIVND, per germline (reference sequence). With 5 bases removed from V and 7 bases from J, the gap between germline ends came to 14 bases. CDR3 DNA: TGTGCCAGTAGTGCGCAGGGAAAGGGGACCCAGTACTTC. It codes for CASSAQGKGTQYF.

V usage is TRBV5-8 and J usage is TRBJ2-5; weak D call: TRBD1 (6 bases). V gave up 2 bases and J gave up 1 base, with 9 bases separating them. From germline, CDR1 is SGHTS and CDR2 YDEGEE. This CDR3 comprises 14 residues. CDR3 in DNA: TGTGCCAGCAGCTTACGGACAGTCCAAGAGACCCAGTACTTC. It translates to CASSLRTVQETQYF.

The chain recombines TRBV6-5 with TRBJ1-5, with TRBD1 matching over 10 bases. CDR1 is MNHEY and CDR2 is SVGAGI in the germline V gene. The CDR3 extends over 15 amino acids. Germline trimming cut 0 bases from V and 6 bases from J; bases unmatched to any gene: 2. The CDR3 reads CASSYSRTGGQPQHF. DNA of the CDR3: TGTGCCAGCAGTTACTCCCGGACAGGGGGTCAGCCCCAGCATTTT.